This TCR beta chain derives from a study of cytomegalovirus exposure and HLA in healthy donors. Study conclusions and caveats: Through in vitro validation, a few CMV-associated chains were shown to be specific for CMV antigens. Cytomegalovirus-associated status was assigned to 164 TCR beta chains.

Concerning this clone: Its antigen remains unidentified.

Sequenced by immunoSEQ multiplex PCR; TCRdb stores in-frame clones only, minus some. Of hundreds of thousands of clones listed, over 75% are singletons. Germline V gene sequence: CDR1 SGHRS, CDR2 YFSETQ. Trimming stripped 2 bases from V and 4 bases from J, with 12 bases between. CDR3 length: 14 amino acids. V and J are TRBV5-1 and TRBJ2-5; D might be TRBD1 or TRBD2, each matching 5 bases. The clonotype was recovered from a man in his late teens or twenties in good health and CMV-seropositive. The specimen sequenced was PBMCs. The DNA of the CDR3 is TGCGCCAGCAGCTTAACGGTGGGACGAGAGACCCAGTACTTC. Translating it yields CASSLTVGRETQYF.